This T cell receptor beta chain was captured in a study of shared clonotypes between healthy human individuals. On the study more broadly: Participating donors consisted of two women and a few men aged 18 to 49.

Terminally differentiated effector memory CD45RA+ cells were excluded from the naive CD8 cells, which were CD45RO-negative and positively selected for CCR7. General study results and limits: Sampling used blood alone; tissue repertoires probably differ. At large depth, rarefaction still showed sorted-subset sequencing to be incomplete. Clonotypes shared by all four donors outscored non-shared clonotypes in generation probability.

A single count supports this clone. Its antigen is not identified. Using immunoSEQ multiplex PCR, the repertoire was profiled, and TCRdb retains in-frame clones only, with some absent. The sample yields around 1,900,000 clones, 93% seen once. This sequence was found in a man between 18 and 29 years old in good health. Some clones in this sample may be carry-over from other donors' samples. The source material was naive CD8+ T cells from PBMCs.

The CDR3 spells CASSGPGLAGHGEQFF. CDR3 sequence (DNA): TGCGCCAGCAGCGGACCGGGACTAGCGGGCCATGGTGAGCAGTTCTTC. This chain joins TRBV5-1 and TRBJ2-1; 12 positions agree with TRBD2. V trimming: 4 bases; J trimming: 9 bases; junction bases outside the gene matches: 11. The CDR3 runs to 16 residues. CDR1 SGHRS and CDR2 YFSETQ come from the germline V gene.